The 4 T cell receptor beta chains given below trace back to one sample, sequenced in a study of cytomegalovirus exposure and HLA in healthy donors. The PCR had 60 Vbeta and 13 Jbeta primers. Generated by immunoSEQ multiplex PCR, the TCRdb table keeps only in-frame clones and is missing some. The sample contains about 70,000 clones, just under 75% of which appear only once. Material for sequencing was PBMCs. The receptors come from a human donor in good health.

The chain links TRBV19 to TRBJ1-5; D ambiguous. Trimming cost V 3 bases and J 0 bases, with 9 bases left between them. The CDR3 spans 15 residues. Germline CDR1 LNHDA, CDR2 SQIVND (reference sequence). The CDR3 DNA reads as TGTGCCAGTAGTATCCACCAGCGTAGCAATCAGCCCCAGCATTTT. Residues: CASSIHQRSNQPQHF.

The chain employs TRBV6-6 and TRBJ1-1; D may be TRBD1 (5 bases). Per the germline V gene, CDR1 is MNHNY and CDR2 is SVGAGI (reference sequence). Between the trimmed V and J ends, which lost 0 bases and 7 bases, there was a span of 12 bases. This CDR3 comprises 14 residues. The CDR3 region has the DNA TGTGCCAGCAGTTACTCGCAGGGCGTGGGTGAAGCTTTCTTT. It specifies CASSYSQGVGEAFF.

This sequence joins TRBV5-4 and TRBJ2-1; no reliable D call. The CDR3 runs to 15 residues. The V end lost 1 base, the J end lost 0 bases, and 8 bases lay between the germline ends. Germline CDR1 SGHNT, CDR2 YYREEE (reference sequence). DNA for the CDR3: TGTGCCAGCAGCTTGTATCTTAGCTCCTACAATGAGCAGTTCTTC. This encodes CASSLYLSSYNEQFF.

V usage is TRBV6-5 and J usage is TRBJ1-1; the match to TRBD1 covers 7 bases. The length of the CDR3 is 15 residues. V gave up 2 bases and J gave up 1 base; unmatched junction bases: 4. Germline lookup yields CDR1 MNHEY and CDR2 SVGAGI. The DNA of the CDR3 is TGTGCCAGCAGTTACGGCCAGGGGGGGAACACTGAAGCTTTCTTT. As protein: CASSYGQGGNTEAFF.